A selection of T cell receptor beta chains follows, all from one sample in a study of PD-L1 blockade in urothelial cancer. Assay used: immunoSEQ multiplex PCR; TCRdb lists only in-frame clones, some missing. The sample records tens of thousands of clones, more than 80% being singletons. The sample here was PBMCs, taken around atezolizumab (anti-PD-L1) treatment. Receptors originate from a man aged 70 or older with urothelial cancer. The CDR3 runs from the conserved cysteine through the conserved F or W. D genes are given only for firm matches. The size entry is marked missing in some rows and otherwise reads once, few, many or a size class.

D	size	V	J	length	CDR3	DNA
-	once	TRBV19	TRBJ2-1	15	CASSIGDLVGDEQFF	TGTGCCAGTAGTATAGGGGACTTGGTGGGGGATGAGCAGTTCTTC
-	-	TRBV15	TRBJ1-2	13	CATSREQGYGYTF	TGTGCCACCAGCAGAGAACAGGGCTATGGCTACACCTTC
TRBD2	-	TRBV5-6	TRBJ2-5	15	CASSPTTSGQETQYF	TGTGCCAGCAGCCCTACTACTAGCGGCCAAGAGACCCAGTACTTC
TRBD2	-	TRBV28	TRBJ2-4	14	CASSETSGRYIQYF	TGTGCCAGCAGTGAGACTAGCGGGAGGTACATTCAGTACTTC
TRBD1	-	TRBV6-1	TRBJ1-2	14	CASSRGQGRYGYTF	TGTGCCAGCAGTCGAGGACAGGGGAGGTATGGCTACACCTTC
TRBD2	-	TRBV7-2	TRBJ2-5	14	CASSPTTSEETQYF	TGTGCCAGCAGCCCAACGACTAGCGAAGAGACCCAGTACTTC
-	-	TRBV5-1	TRBJ2-3	15	CASSLGEVGVDTQYF	TGCGCCAGCAGCTTGGGGGAAGTAGGGGTAGATACGCAGTATTTT
TRBD2	-	TRBV29-1	TRBJ2-2	14	CSVEAGRGTGELFF	TGCAGCGTTGAGGCAGGGAGGGGAACCGGGGAGCTGTTTTTT
-	-	TRBV6-5	TRBJ2-7	15	CASSYSAARTYEQYF	TGTGCCAGCAGTTACTCTGCGGCACGTACCTACGAGCAGTACTTC
TRBD2	few	TRBV7-9	TRBJ2-4	16	CASIPAGGEAKNIQYF	TGTGCCAGCATCCCCGCGGGAGGCGAAGCCAAAAACATTCAGTACTTC
-	-	TRBV7-6	TRBJ1-1	14	CASSLGGRDTEAFF	TGTGCCAGCAGCTTGGGGGGGAGGGACACTGAAGCTTTCTTT
-	-	TRBV7-2	TRBJ1-2	14	CASSWATANYGYTF	TGTGCCAGCAGCTGGGCCACGGCTAACTATGGCTACACCTTC
TRBD1	-	TRBV5-1	TRBJ1-1	16	CANQGQGALKSTEAFF	TGCGCCAACCAGGGACAGGGGGCCCTCAAGAGCACTGAAGCTTTCTTT
TRBD2	-	TRBV4-2	TRBJ2-3	16	CASSLTQRGSTDTQYF	TGTGCCAGCAGCCTGACCCAGCGGGGGAGCACAGATACGCAGTATTTT
-	once	TRBV5-1	TRBJ2-2	19	CASSLLPQTDRSNTGELFF	TGCGCCAGCAGCTTATTACCCCAAACCGACAGGTCTAACACCGGGGAGCTGTTTTTT
TRBD1	once	TRBV2	TRBJ2-7	14	CASSERDREYEQYF	TGTGCCAGCAGTGAAAGGGACAGGGAGTACGAGCAGTACTTC
-	-	TRBV5-1	TRBJ2-1	14	CASSDSSLGNEQFF	TGCGCCAGCAGCGATTCTAGCTTAGGGAATGAGCAGTTCTTC
-	-	TRBV19	TRBJ1-2	16	CASSLISGRTEDGYTF	TGTGCCAGTAGCCTAATTTCGGGCAGGACAGAAGATGGCTACACCTTC
TRBD1	-	TRBV7-8	TRBJ2-7	14	CASSGGTGSYEQYF	TGTGCCAGCAGCGGGGGGACAGGGTCTTACGAGCAGTACTTC
-	-	TRBV19	TRBJ1-1	13	CASSPRGGAEAFF	TGTGCCAGTAGTCCACGGGGGGGAGCTGAAGCTTTCTTT
TRBD1	-	TRBV28	TRBJ1-4	15	CASSPRPGGWGKLFF	TGTGCCAGCAGCCCCCGGCCAGGGGGATGGGGAAAACTGTTTTTT
-	once	TRBV6-6	TRBJ2-5	12	CASSLGPETQYF	TGTGCCAGCAGTCTGGGCCCGGAGACCCAGTACTTC
-	-	TRBV18	TRBJ2-7	13	CASSQGSGDEQYF	TGTGCCAGCTCACAGGGTTCAGGGGACGAGCAGTACTTC
-	-	TRBV6-5	TRBJ1-1	13	CASSYSRNTEAFF	TGTGCCAGCAGTTACTCGAGGAACACTGAAGCTTTCTTT
TRBD2	once	TRBV7-3	TRBJ2-3	16	CASSLTSGGSTDTQYF	TGTGCCAGCAGCTTGACTAGCGGGGGCAGCACAGATACGCAGTATTTT
-	-	TRBV7-3	TRBJ1-1	13	CASSVDLNTEAFF	TGTGCCAGCAGCGTCGACTTGAACACTGAAGCTTTCTTT
TRBD1	-	TRBV19	TRBJ1-5	15	CASSINDEGAQPQHF	TGTGCCAGTAGTATAAACGACGAGGGGGCGCAGCCCCAGCATTTT
-	-	TRBV4-3	TRBJ1-1	14	CASSPAGVWAEAFF	TGCGCCAGCAGCCCGGCGGGGGTATGGGCTGAAGCTTTCTTT
TRBD2	-	TRBV4-2	TRBJ2-4	13	CASSQEEAGRRYF	TGTGCCAGCAGCCAAGAAGAAGCGGGAAGGAGGTACTTC
TRBD1	many	TRBV6-4	TRBJ1-1	16	CASSDLRDREDTEAFF	TGTGCCAGCAGTGACCTCCGGGACAGGGAAGACACTGAAGCTTTCTTT
TRBD1	-	TRBV28	TRBJ1-3	20	CASTLGGPIQSLRSGNTIYF	TGTGCCAGCACCTTAGGGGGCCCCATACAGTCCCTTAGGTCTGGAAACACCATATATTTT
TRBD1	few	TRBV29-1	TRBJ2-7	14	CSVVRTGGIGEQYF	TGCAGCGTTGTACGGACAGGGGGCATAGGTGAGCAGTACTTC
-	-	TRBV7-2	TRBJ2-5	14	CASSHREPIRTQYF	TGTGCCAGCAGTCATCGGGAGCCCATTCGGACCCAGTACTTC
TRBD2	-	TRBV11-3	TRBJ2-1	17	CASSFRGLAGGPNEQFF	TGTGCCAGCAGCTTTAGAGGACTAGCGGGAGGGCCCAATGAGCAGTTCTTC